This entry lists 19 T cell receptor beta chains sequenced from one sample in a study of blood T cell repertoires in COVID-19. Sequencing used immunoSEQ multiplex PCR; TCRdb keeps in-frame clones, though not all of them. This repertoire shows about 360,000 clones, roughly 90% found once; its top ten account for around 7.4%. Specimen: peripheral blood. Receptors originate from an older woman with COVID-19, enrolled during active disease.

The rearrangement joins TRBV7-2 to TRBJ1-4; 7 positions match TRBD1. CDR1 SGHTA and CDR2 FQGNSA come from the germline V gene. CDR3 length equals 17 residues. V was pared by 7 bases and J by 0 bases, with 11 bases of the junction left unmatched. CDR3 nucleotide sequence: TGTGCCAGCAAACTCAGACAGGGTTCGTCAACTAATGAAAAACTGTTTTTT. Its protein product is CASKLRQGSSTNEKLFF.

The rearrangement uses TRBV3-1 (or the pseudogene TRBV3-2) and TRBJ1-4, with 8 nucleotides matching TRBD1. The V gene's germline CDR1 is LGHDT and CDR2 YNNKEL (reference sequence). This CDR3 is built from 15 residues. V lost 5 bases, J lost 2 bases, and 4 bases stayed unmatched. The CDR3 here is CASSIAGGTNEKLFF. The CDR3 DNA reads as TGTGCCAGCAGCATTGCAGGGGGCACTAATGAAAAACTGTTTTTT.

This chain joins TRBV3-1 (or the pseudogene TRBV3-2) and TRBJ1-6, with D possibly TRBD1 on 5 matching bases. The germline V gene encodes CDR1 LGHDT and CDR2 YNNKEL (reference sequence). The CDR3 spans 12 residues. V lost 4 bases and J 8 bases, leaving 6 bases between the germline ends. DNA of the CDR3: TGTGCCAGCAGCCGGGACTATTCACCCCTCCACTTT. This encodes CASSRDYSPLHF.

This sequence joins TRBV3-1 (or the pseudogene TRBV3-2) and TRBJ2-5, with 9 positions matching TRBD1. Germline CDR1 and CDR2: LGHDT and YNNKEL (reference sequence). V lost 1 base to trimming and J lost 4 bases; unmatched junction nucleotides: 1. The CDR3 is 14 residues long. In nucleotides, the CDR3 is TGTGCCAGCAGCCAAGTGGACAGGGGAGAGACCCAGTACTTC. Protein: CASSQVDRGETQYF.

This chain connects TRBV6-5 to TRBJ2-7; TRBD1 is a possible D gene (6 bases). V was pared by 2 bases and J by 2 bases, with 13 bases between. Germline-derived CDR1 and CDR2 are MNHEY and SVGAGI. There are 15 residues in the CDR3. Here the CDR3 DNA reads TGTGCCAGCAGTTACGGGTCAGGGGAAACCTACGAGCAGTACTTC. Its translation is CASSYGSGETYEQYF.

The chain links TRBV7-2 to TRBJ2-1; 10 bases are a match to TRBD2. Germline V lookup: CDR1 SGHTA, CDR2 FQGNSA. J gave up 4 bases and V 5 bases, and 5 bases lay outside the gene matches. The CDR3 spans 15 residues. The CDR3 coding sequence is TGTGCCAGCAGCCCCACTAGCGGGGCGTACAATGAGCAGTTCTTC. Amino acids: CASSPTSGAYNEQFF.

This chain uses TRBV7-9 with TRBJ1-6, with 7 bases identical to TRBD1. With V trimmed by 7 bases and J by 15 bases, 9 bases remained unmatched. Germline CDR1 is SEHNR and CDR2 is FQNEAQ (reference sequence). CDR3 length equals 12 residues. CDR3 sequence: CASIGTEFVLHF. CDR3 bases: TGTGCCAGCATCGGGACAGAATTTGTCCTCCACTTT.

V gene TRBV10-3 combines with J gene TRBJ2-3; D is perhaps TRBD2 (6 bases). With 1 base removed from V and 1 base from J, the gap between germline ends came to 12 bases. The CDR3 extends over 16 amino acids. Per germline, CDR1 ENHRY and CDR2 SYGVKD. CDR3 coding DNA: TGTGCCATCAGTGAGTATCGCGGAGGGGGCACAGATACGCAGTATTTT. Residues: CAISEYRGGGTDTQYF.

The chain is built from TRBV9 and TRBJ2-1, with D perhaps TRBD1 (6 bases). Germline values: CDR1 SGDLS, CDR2 YYNGEE. V was trimmed by 4 bases and J by 4 bases, leaving 12 bases between them. This CDR3 is built from 14 residues. The chain's CDR3 is CASSPDRLYNEQFF. The DNA for the CDR3 is TGTGCCAGCAGCCCCGACAGGCTGTACAATGAGCAGTTCTTC.

This chain connects TRBV5-4 to TRBJ2-7; 13 bases fit TRBD2. J lost 4 bases, V lost 4 bases, and 8 bases had no gene match. Germline lookup yields CDR1 SGHNT and CDR2 YYREEE (reference sequence). CDR3 length: 16 amino acids. CDR3 nucleotide sequence: TGTGCCAGCAGCGTACTAGCGGGGGGGCTGAATTACGAGCAGTACTTC. As protein: CASSVLAGGLNYEQYF.

The V call is TRBV30, the J call TRBJ2-3, with 10 bases aligning to TRBD2. The CDR3 consists of 16 residues. After removal of 4 bases from V and 5 bases from J, the junction contained 12 bases not matched to a gene. The V gene's germline CDR1 is GTSNPN and CDR2 SVGIG (reference sequence). The CDR3 loop reads CAWTSQAGGRRDTQYF. In nucleotides, the CDR3 is TGTGCCTGGACCTCCCAAGCGGGGGGGCGGAGAGATACGCAGTATTTT.

The chain has TRBV20-1 and TRBJ1-2; TRBD1 agrees at 7 bases. CDR3 size: 11 residues. V shed 7 bases and J 5 bases; nucleotides not matched to a gene: 4. The germline V gene has CDR1 DFQATT and CDR2 SNEGSKA (reference sequence). DNA of the CDR3: TGCAGTGGACAGGGCCCTTATGGCTACACCTTC. Translation gives CSGQGPYGYTF.

The rearrangement uses TRBV7-9 and TRBJ2-1, with 8 bases lining up with TRBD1. This CDR3 comprises 17 residues. Trimming removed 2 bases from V and 2 bases from J; junction bases left unmatched: 8. Germline V gives CDR1 SEHNR, CDR2 FQNEAQ (reference sequence). The CDR3 DNA is TGTGCCAGCAGCTTAATACCAGGGGGCTTCCCCTACAATGAGCAGTTCTTC. Translation gives CASSLIPGGFPYNEQFF.

The chain has TRBV3-1 (or the pseudogene TRBV3-2) and TRBJ1-2; the D is unclear. CDR1 is LGHDT and CDR2 is YNNKEL in the germline V gene (reference sequence). V was clipped by 3 bases and J by 2 bases, with 10 bases between them. The CDR3 runs 14 residues. CDR3 sequence (DNA): TGTGCCAGCAGCCAGAGGGAAGGGAACTATGGCTACACCTTC. Protein product: CASSQREGNYGYTF.

The gene calls are TRBV11-2 and TRBJ2-5; TRBD2 matches at 10 bases. The germline V gene encodes CDR1 SGHAT and CDR2 FQNNGV. V shed 1 base and J 2 bases; nucleotides not matched to a gene: 7. This CDR3 region has 17 residues. The CDR3 DNA sequence: TGTGCCAGCAGCTTAGGGTCAGCGGGGGGGCAACAAGAGACCCAGTACTTC. Protein: CASSLGSAGGQQETQYF.

The chain combines TRBV2 with TRBJ1-1; 7 nucleotides align to TRBD1. V lost 8 bases and J lost 4; bases outside the gene matches: 7. Germline CDR1 is SNHLY and CDR2 is FYNNEI. This CDR3 comprises 13 residues. The CDR3: CASSGGAGTEAFF. Written as DNA, the CDR3 is TGTGCCAGCTCAGGGGGAGCAGGCACTGAAGCTTTCTTT.

This chain uses TRBV15 with TRBJ1-2, with 9 positions matching TRBD1. V dropped 5 bases and J dropped 8; count of bases not matched to a gene: 3. Germline V CDR1 and CDR2: LNHNV, YYDKDF (reference sequence). The CDR3 runs to 12 residues. The DNA for the CDR3 is TGTGCCACCAGCGGACAGGGGCAGGGCTACACCTTC. Translated, it gives CATSGQGQGYTF.

The chain recombines TRBV13 with TRBJ2-5, with a possible D match to TRBD2 (6 bases). V was shortened by 5 bases and J by 1 base, with 17 bases between the two germline ends. Germline V CDR1 and CDR2: PRHDT, FYEKMQ (reference sequence). This CDR3 has 16 amino acids. CDR3 sequence: CASSLLGGEPQETQYF. In nucleotides, the CDR3 is TGTGCCAGCAGCCTTCTGGGCGGGGAGCCCCAAGAGACCCAGTACTTC. The whole variable domain, filled in from reference TRBV13 and TRBJ2-5, reads AAGVIQSPRHLIKEKRETATLKCYPIPRHDTVYWYQQGPGQDPQFLISFYEKMQSDKGSIPDRFSAQQFSDYHSELNMSSLELGDSALYFCASSLLGGEPQETQYFGPGTRLLVL.

The CDR3 region is CASGLRGRNTGELFF. For the CDR3, the DNA is TGTGCCAGCGGCCTCAGGGGCAGGAACACCGGGGAGCTGTTTTTT. The rearrangement joins TRBV27 to TRBJ2-2; maybe TRBD1 (6 bases). V was pared by 8 bases and J by 1 base, with 14 bases between. CDR1 is MNHEY and CDR2 is SMNVEV in the germline V gene (reference sequence). The CDR3 runs 15 residues.